The entry that follows covers one TCR beta chain sequence. Its antigen remains unidentified. Some clones are missing from TCRdb's copy, which holds only in-frame ones; the method was immunoSEQ multiplex PCR. This sample carries over 2 million clones, around 93% of them seen once, and the ten largest clones take about 0.41%. Each sample came from a Caucasian adult donor living in Nashville, Tennessee. Trimming removed 5 bases at V and 6 bases at J, with 20 bases between. The CDR3 loop spans 15 amino acids. Germline CDR1 is SEHNR and CDR2 is FQNEAQ (reference sequence). These data originate in a study of shared clonotypes between healthy human individuals. Study-wide results and limits: Rarefaction demonstrated incomplete sorted-subset sequencing despite large depth. Non-shared clonotypes had lower generation probabilities than those shared by all four donors.

This TCR was recovered from a man younger than 35 in good health. Some clones in this sample may be carry-over from other donors' samples. The sequencing sample was made of naive CD4+ T cells from PBMCs. Sample subset: CD45RA+ positively selected. The gene calls are TRBV7-9 and TRBJ2-7, with D tentatively TRBD1 or TRBD2 (7 bases each). The CDR3 reads CASSRGRGGGFEQYF. Here the CDR3 DNA reads TGTGCCAGCAGCCGTGGGCGGGGAGGGGGCTTCGAGCAGTACTTC.